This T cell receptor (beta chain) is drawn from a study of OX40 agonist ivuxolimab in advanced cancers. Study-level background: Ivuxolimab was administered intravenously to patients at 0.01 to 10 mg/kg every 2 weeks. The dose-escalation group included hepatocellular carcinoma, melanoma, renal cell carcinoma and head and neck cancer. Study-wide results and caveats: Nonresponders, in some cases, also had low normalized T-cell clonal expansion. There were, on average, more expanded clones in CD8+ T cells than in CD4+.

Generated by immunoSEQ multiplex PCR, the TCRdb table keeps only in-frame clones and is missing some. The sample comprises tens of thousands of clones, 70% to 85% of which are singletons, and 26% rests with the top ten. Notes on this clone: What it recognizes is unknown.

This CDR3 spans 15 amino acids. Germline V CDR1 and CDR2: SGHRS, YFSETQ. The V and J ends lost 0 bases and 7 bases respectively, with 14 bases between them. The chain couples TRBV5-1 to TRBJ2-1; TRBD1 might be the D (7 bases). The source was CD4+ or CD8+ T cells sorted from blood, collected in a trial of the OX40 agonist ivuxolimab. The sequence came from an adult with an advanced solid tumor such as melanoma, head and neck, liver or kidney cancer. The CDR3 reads CASSLVRGELNEQFF. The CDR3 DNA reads TGCGCCAGCAGCTTGGTCAGGGGGGAGTTGAATGAGCAGTTCTTC.